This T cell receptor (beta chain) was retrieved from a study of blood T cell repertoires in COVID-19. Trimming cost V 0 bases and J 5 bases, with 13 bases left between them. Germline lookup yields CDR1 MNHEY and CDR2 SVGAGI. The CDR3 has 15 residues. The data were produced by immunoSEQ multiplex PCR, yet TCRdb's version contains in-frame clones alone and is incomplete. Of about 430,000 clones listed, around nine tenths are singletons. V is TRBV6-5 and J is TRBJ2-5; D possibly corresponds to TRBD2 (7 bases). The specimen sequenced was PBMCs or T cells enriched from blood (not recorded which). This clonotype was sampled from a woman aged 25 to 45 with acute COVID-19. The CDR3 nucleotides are TGTGCCAGCAGTTACTCGGGGGGGCTGGAGGAGACCCAGTACTTC. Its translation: CASSYSGGLEETQYF.